The source of this T cell receptor beta chain is a study of blood T cell repertoires in COVID-19. Study overall: Whether acute or convalescent, the COVID-19 samples came from the United States, Italy and Spain.

As handled by the study authors: Reference gene primers were amplified, and this amplification served to estimate nucleated cell counts. Only in-frame clones appear in the TCRdb table, and some are missing; sequencing was by immunoSEQ multiplex PCR. That table supplies the V and J calls and clone size; D and trimming were determined from the DNA. The data show around 200,000 clones, with about nine tenths seen just once and about 7% held by the top ten. This clone appeared a few times. Trimming took 11 bases from V and 1 from J; bases not matched to a gene: 7. CDR3 size: 14 residues. The germline CDR1 and CDR2 sequences are MNHEY and SVGAGI.

Material: peripheral blood. This TCR was sampled from a man aged 35-49 years with acute or convalescent COVID-19. The rearrangement uses TRBV6-5 and TRBJ1-5, with TRBD1 matching 8 bases. The CDR3 region is CAPTTGDSNQPQHF. The CDR3 DNA is TGTGCCCCCACGACAGGGGACAGCAATCAGCCCCAGCATTTT.